The 11 T cell receptor beta chains given below trace back to one sample, sequenced in a study of blood T cell repertoires in COVID-19. Profiled with immunoSEQ multiplex PCR; TCRdb holds only in-frame clones, not every one. The sample has around 160,000 clones, roughly 88% seen once; the top ten hold over 10%. The sample taken for sequencing was PBMCs or T cells enriched from blood (not recorded which). The receptors here all came from a woman aged 55-69 years who had recovered from COVID-19.

V is TRBV5-1 and J is TRBJ2-1, with 12 bases matching TRBD2. The CDR3 has 15 residues. V lost 0 bases and J lost 8; bases outside the gene matches: 3. Germline V gene data show CDR1 as SGHRS and CDR2 as YFSETQ. The DNA of the CDR3 is TGCGCCAGCAGCTTGGCTCTAGCGGGGGGGTATGAGCAGTTCTTC. Amino acid sequence: CASSLALAGGYEQFF.

J is TRBJ1-2 and V is TRBV2, with TRBD1 matching 9 bases. V dropped 2 bases and J dropped 7; count of bases not matched to a gene: 5. There are 14 residues in the CDR3. The germline V gene encodes CDR1 SNHLY and CDR2 FYNNEI. The chain's CDR3 is CASSETGGAGGYTF. CDR3 nucleotide sequence: TGTGCCAGCAGTGAAACAGGGGGCGCAGGTGGCTACACCTTC.

The CDR3 DNA sequence: TGTGCCAGCAGTTTACTGGACAGGGGAGGGCAGCCCCAGCATTTT. It codes for CASSLLDRGGQPQHF. The V gene is TRBV28, the J gene TRBJ1-5; 9 bases agree with TRBD1. Germline CDR1 MDHEN, CDR2 SYDVKM. The length of the CDR3 is 15 residues. J gave up 7 bases and V 2 bases, and 6 bases lay outside the gene matches. The variable domain in full, completed from reference TRBV28 and TRBJ1-5, reads DVKVTQSSRYLVKRTGEKVFLECVQDMDHENMFWYRQDPGLGLRLIYFSYDVKMKEKGDIPEGYSVSREKKERFSLILESASTNQTSMYLCASSLLDRGGQPQHFGDGTRLSIL.

The V and J genes are TRBV5-8 and TRBJ2-1; D may be TRBD2 (5 bases). V lost 2 bases to trimming and J lost 3 bases, with 9 bases between them. Germline CDR1 is SGHTS and CDR2 is YDEGEE. The CDR3 is 14 amino acids. The CDR3 DNA follows: TGTGCCAGCAGCTTCCCACTAGGCTACAATGAGCAGTTCTTC. Protein product: CASSFPLGYNEQFF.

The CDR3, as DNA: TGCGCCAGCAGCTTGGCCCCGGGAATAAGCATGAACACTGAAGCTTTCTTT. Its translation is CASSLAPGISMNTEAFF. This chain joins TRBV5-1 and TRBJ1-1; unclear D gene. CDR1 and CDR2 (germline): SGHRS, YFSETQ. This CDR3 has 17 residues. V was cut by 0 bases and J by 0 bases, with 15 bases left in between.

Details on this clone: Its ends do not fully match the called genes, so a read error is possible. The genes are TRBV3-1 (or the pseudogene TRBV3-2) and TRBJ1-1; D possibly corresponds to TRBD1 (5 bases). Germline V CDR1 and CDR2: LGHDT, YNNKEL (reference sequence). CDR3 size: 14 residues. The CDR3 DNA sequence: TGTGCCAGCAGTCAGGTAGCAGGGAACGCTGAAGCTTTCTTT. Amino acids: CASSQVAGNAEAFF.

This chain uses TRBV7-9 with TRBJ1-5, with D perhaps matching TRBD1 (5 bases). Germline-derived CDR1 and CDR2 are SEHNR and FQNEAQ (reference sequence). The CDR3 has 13 amino acids. Trimming cost V 4 bases and J 11 bases, with 15 bases left between them. CDR3 sequence (DNA): TGTGCCAGCAGCTCCCCCGGCGGAGGGGCCCAGCATTTT. As protein: CASSSPGGGAQHF.

This chain joins TRBV6-5 and TRBJ2-2; D might be TRBD1 (5 bases). Trimming removed 4 bases from V and 1 base from J, with 7 bases in between. Germline CDR1 is MNHEY and CDR2 is SVGAGI. This CDR3 contains 14 residues. In DNA, the CDR3 is TGTGCCAGCAGTTGGCAGGGGAACACCGGGGAGCTGTTTTTT. It is translated as CASSWQGNTGELFF.

This clone was counted a few times. The chain employs TRBV7-2 and TRBJ2-3, with D unclear. The V end lost 0 bases, the J end lost 5 bases, and 15 bases lay between the germline ends. Germline V gene sequence: CDR1 SGHTA, CDR2 FQGNSA. The CDR3 extends over 16 amino acids. CDR3: CASSLASSLVGDTQYF. The CDR3 nucleotides are TGTGCCAGCAGCTTAGCATCGTCGCTAGTCGGAGATACGCAGTATTTT. Using reference TRBV7-2 and TRBJ2-3 for the parts outside the CDR3, the full variable domain is GAGVSQSPSNKVTEKGKDVELRCDPISGHTALYWYRQSLGQGLEFLIYFQGNSAPDKSGLPSDRFSAERTGGSVSTLTIQRTQQEDSAVYLCASSLASSLVGDTQYFGPGTRLTVL.

The rearrangement links TRBV2 to TRBJ2-3, with TRBD2 matching over 7 bases. The germline gives CDR1 SNHLY, CDR2 FYNNEI. This CDR3 has 15 amino acids. J was trimmed by 4 bases and V by 5 bases; bases with no gene match: 9. DNA of the CDR3: TGTGCCAGCAGTCTCTCTAGCGGATTCCCAGATACGCAGTATTTT. This encodes CASSLSSGFPDTQYF.

The genes are TRBV21-1 and TRBJ2-1; the listed D gene, TRBD2, was not tested against the DNA. TRBV21-1 is a listed pseudogene. The CDR3 is made up of 19 amino acids. In DNA, the CDR3 is TGTGCCAGCAGCAAAGAGAGGGCTAGCGGGGGGGCCGGGTACAATGAGCAGTTCTTC. Translation: CASSKERASGGAGYNEQFF.